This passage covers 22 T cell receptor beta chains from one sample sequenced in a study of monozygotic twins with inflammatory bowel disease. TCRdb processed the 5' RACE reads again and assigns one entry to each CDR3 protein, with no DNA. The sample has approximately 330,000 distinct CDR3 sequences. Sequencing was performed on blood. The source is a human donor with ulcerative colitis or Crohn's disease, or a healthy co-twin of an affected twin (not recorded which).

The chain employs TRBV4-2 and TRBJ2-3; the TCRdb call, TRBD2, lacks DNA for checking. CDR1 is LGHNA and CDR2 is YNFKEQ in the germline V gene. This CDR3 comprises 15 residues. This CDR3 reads CASSQLTSGTDTQYF.

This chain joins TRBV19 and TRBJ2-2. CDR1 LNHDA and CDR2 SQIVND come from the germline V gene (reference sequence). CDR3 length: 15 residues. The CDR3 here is CASSSFVPNTGELFF. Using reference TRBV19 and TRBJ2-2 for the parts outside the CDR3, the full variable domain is DGGITQSPKYLFRKEGQNVTLSCEQNLNHDAMYWYRQDPGQGLRLIYYSQIVNDFQKGDIAEGYSVSREKKESFPLTVTSAQKNPTAFYLCASSSFVPNTGELFFGEGSRLTVL.

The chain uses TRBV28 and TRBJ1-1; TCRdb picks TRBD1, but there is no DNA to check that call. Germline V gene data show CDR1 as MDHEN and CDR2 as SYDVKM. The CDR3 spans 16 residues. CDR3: CASSLSPPTGNTEAFF.

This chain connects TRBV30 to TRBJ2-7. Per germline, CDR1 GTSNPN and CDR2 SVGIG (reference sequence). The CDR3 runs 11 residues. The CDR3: CAWTSRYEQYF.

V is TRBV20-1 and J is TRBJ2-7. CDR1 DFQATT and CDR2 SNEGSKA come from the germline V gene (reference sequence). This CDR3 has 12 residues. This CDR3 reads CSALDWAPEQYF.

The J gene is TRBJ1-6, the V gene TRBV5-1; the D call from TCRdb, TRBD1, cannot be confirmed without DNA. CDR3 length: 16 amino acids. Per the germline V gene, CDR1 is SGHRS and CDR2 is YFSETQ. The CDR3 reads CASSLGLRQGNSPLHF.

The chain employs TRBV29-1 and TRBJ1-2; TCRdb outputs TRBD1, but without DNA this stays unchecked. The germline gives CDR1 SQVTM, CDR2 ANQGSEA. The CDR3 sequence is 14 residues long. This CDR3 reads CSVEAQGDNYGYTF.

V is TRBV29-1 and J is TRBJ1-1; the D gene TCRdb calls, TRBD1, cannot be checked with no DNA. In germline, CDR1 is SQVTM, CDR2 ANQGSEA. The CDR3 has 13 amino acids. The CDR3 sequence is CSVEDLGGTEAFF.

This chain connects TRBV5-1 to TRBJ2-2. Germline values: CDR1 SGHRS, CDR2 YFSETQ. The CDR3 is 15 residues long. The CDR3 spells CASSLARVETGELFF. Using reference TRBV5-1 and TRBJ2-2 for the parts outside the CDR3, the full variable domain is KAGVTQTPRYLIKTRGQQVTLSCSPISGHRSVSWYQQTPGQGLQFLFEYFSETQRNKGNFPGRFSGRQFSNSRSEMNVSTLELGDSALYLCASSLARVETGELFFGEGSRLTVL.

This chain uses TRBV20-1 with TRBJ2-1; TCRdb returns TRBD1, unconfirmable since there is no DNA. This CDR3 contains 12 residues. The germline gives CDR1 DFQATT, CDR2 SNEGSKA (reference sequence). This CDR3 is CSARSGTDEQFF.

CDR3 residues: CASSSTGGTNEKLFF. The rearrangement uses TRBV7-9 and TRBJ1-4; there is no DNA to check the TCRdb D call of TRBD1. Germline CDR1 SEHNR, CDR2 FQNEAQ (reference sequence). The CDR3 is 15 residues long.

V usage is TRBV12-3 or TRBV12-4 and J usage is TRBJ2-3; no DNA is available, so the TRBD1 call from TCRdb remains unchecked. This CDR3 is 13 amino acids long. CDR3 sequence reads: CASNPGPPPPQYF.

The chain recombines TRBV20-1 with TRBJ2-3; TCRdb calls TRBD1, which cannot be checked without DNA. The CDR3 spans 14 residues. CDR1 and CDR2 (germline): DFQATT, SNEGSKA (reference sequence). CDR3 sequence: CSARPTGVRDTQYF.

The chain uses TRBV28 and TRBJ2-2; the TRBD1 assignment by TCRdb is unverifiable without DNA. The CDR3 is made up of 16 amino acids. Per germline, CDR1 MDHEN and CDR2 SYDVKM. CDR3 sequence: CASSSLRTANTGELFF. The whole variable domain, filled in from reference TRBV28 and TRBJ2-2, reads DVKVTQSSRYLVKRTGEKVFLECVQDMDHENMFWYRQDPGLGLRLIYFSYDVKMKEKGDIPEGYSVSREKKERFSLILESASTNQTSMYLCASSSLRTANTGELFFGEGSRLTVL.

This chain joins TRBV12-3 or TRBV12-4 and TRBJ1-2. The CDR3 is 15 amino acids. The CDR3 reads CASIPLTDTNYGYTF.

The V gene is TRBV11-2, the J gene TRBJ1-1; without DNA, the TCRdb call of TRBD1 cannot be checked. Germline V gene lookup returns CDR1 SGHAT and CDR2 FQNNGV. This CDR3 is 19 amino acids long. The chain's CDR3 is CASSRGTGQVHTENTEAFF.

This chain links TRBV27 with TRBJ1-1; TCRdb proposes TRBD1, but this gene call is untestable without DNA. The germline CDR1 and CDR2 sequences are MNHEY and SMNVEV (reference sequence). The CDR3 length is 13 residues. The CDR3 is CASSNRGRDEAFF.

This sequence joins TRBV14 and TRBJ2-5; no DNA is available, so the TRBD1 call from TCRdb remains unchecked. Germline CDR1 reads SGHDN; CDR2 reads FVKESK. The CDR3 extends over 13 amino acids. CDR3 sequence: CASSHPSGETQYF.

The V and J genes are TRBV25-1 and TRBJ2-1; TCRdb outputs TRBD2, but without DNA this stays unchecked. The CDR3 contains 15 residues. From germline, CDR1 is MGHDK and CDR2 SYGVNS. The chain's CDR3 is CASSEGGSGDNEQFF.

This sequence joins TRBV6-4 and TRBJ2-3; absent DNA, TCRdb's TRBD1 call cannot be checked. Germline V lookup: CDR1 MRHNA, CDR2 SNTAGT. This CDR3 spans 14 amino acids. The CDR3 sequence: CASSTGTSTDTQYF.

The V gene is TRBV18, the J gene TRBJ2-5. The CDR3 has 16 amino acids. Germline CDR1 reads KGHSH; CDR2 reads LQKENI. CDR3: CASSPRIRQVQETQYF.

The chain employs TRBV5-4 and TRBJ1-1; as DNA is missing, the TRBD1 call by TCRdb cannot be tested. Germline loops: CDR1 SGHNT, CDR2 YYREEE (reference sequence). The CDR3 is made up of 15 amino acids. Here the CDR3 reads CASSLQGGPGTEAFF.